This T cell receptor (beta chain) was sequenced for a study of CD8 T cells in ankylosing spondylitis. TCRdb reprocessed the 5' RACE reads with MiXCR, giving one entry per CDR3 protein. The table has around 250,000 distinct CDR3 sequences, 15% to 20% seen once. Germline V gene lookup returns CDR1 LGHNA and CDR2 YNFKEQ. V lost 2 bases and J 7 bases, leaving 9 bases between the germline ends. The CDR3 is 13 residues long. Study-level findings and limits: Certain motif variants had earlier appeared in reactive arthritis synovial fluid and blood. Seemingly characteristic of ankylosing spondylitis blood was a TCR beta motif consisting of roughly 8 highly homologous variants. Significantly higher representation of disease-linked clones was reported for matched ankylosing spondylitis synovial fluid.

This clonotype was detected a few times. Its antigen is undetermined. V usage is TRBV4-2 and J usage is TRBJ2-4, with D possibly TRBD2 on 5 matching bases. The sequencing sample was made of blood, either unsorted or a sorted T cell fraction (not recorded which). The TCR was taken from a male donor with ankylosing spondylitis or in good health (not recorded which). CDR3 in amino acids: CASSQLLVNIQYF. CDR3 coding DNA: TGTGCCAGCAGCCAATTACTAGTCAACATTCAGTACTTC.